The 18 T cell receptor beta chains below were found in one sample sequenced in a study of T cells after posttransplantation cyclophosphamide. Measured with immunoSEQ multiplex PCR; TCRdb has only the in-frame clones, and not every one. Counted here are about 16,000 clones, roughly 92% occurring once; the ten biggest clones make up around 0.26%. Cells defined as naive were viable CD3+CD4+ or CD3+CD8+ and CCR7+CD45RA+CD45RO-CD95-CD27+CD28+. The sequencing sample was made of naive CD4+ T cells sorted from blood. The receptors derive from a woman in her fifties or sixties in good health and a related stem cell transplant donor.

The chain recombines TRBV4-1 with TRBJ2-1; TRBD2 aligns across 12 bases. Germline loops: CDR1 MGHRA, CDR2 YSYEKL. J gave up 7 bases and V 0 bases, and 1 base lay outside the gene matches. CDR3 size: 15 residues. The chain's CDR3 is CASSQEGTSGNEQFF. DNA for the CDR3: TGCGCCAGCAGCCAAGAAGGGACTAGCGGGAATGAGCAGTTCTTC.

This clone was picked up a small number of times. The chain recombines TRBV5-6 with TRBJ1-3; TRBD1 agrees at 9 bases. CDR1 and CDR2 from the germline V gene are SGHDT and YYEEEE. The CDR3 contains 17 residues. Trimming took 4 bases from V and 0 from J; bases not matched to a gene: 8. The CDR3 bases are TGTGCCAGCAGCACCCTGGGGACAGGGAGCTCTGGAAACACCATATATTTT. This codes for CASSTLGTGSSGNTIYF.

The CDR3 loop reads CASSLSLGGNTDTQYF. For the CDR3, the DNA is TGTGCCAGCAGTTTGAGTCTCGGGGGAAACACAGATACGCAGTATTTT. This chain joins TRBV28 and TRBJ2-3, with TRBD2 as a possible D gene (6 bases). Trimming pared 3 bases from V and 2 bases from J, leaving 15 bases between. This CDR3 contains 16 residues. Per germline, CDR1 MDHEN and CDR2 SYDVKM.

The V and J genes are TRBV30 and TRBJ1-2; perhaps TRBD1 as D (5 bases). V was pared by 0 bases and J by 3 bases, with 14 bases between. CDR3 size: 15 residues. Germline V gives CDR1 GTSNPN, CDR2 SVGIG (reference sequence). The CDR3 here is CAWSVHQGGDYGYTF. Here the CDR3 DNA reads TGTGCCTGGAGTGTACATCAGGGAGGGGACTATGGCTACACCTTC.

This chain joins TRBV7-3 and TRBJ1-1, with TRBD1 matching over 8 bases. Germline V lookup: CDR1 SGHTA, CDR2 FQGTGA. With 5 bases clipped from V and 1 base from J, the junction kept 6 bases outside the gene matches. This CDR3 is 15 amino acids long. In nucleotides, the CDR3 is TGTGCCAGCAGCCTGAGGGACAGGAAGAACACTGAAGCTTTCTTT. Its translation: CASSLRDRKNTEAFF.

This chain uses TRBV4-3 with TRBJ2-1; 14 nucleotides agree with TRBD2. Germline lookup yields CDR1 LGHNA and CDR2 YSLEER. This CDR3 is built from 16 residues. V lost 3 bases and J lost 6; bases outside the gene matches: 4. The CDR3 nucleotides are TGCGCCAGCAGCCATCCCGGACTAGCGGGAGGCAATGAGCAGTTCTTC. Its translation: CASSHPGLAGGNEQFF.

The CDR3 coding sequence is TGTGCCAGCAGTTCGGGGGTATATGAGCAGTTCTTC. It codes for CASSSGVYEQFF. This sequence joins TRBV6-5 and TRBJ2-1, with D perhaps TRBD2 (6 bases). Per germline, CDR1 MNHEY and CDR2 SVGAGI. This CDR3 has 12 amino acids. Trimming cost V 4 bases and J 8 bases, with 9 bases left between them.

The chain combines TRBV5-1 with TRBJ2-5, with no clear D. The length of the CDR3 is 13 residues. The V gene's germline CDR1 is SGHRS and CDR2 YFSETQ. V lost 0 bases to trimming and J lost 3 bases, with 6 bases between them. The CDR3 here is CASSLGQEETQYF. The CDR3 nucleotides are TGCGCCAGCAGCTTGGGCCAGGAAGAGACCCAGTACTTC.

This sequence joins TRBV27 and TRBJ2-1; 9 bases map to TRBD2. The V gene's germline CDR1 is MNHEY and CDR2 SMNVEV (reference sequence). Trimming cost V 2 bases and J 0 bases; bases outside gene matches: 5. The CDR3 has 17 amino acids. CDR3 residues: CASSLNLAGLSYNEQFF. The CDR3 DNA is TGTGCCAGCAGTTTAAACCTAGCGGGACTCTCCTACAATGAGCAGTTCTTC.

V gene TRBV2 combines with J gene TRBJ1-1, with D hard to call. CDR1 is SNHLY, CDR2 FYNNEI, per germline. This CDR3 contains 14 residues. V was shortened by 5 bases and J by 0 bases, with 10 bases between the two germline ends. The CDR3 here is CASSLLALNTEAFF. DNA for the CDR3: TGTGCCAGCAGTCTGTTGGCATTGAACACTGAAGCTTTCTTT.

DNA for the CDR3: TGTGCCAGCAGCCAAGATATGATCGAGGAGACCCAGTACTTC. This translates into CASSQDMIEETQYF. V is TRBV4-2 and J is TRBJ2-5; the D is unclear. The CDR3 runs to 14 residues. The V gene's germline CDR1 is LGHNA and CDR2 YNFKEQ. The ends were cut back, 0 bases at V and 5 bases at J, with 10 bases in the middle.

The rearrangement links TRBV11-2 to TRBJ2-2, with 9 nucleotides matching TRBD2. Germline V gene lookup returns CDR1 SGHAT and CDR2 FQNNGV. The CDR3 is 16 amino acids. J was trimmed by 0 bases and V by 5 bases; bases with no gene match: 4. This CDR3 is CASSPRLAANTGELFF. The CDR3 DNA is TGTGCCAGCAGCCCCCGACTAGCGGCGAACACCGGGGAGCTGTTTTTT. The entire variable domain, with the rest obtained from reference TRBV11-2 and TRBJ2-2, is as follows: EAGVAQSPRYKIIEKRQSVAFWCNPISGHATLYWYQQILGQGPKLLIQFQNNGVVDDSQLPKDRFSAERLKGVDSTLKIQPAKLEDSAVYLCASSPRLAANTGELFFGEGSRLTVL.

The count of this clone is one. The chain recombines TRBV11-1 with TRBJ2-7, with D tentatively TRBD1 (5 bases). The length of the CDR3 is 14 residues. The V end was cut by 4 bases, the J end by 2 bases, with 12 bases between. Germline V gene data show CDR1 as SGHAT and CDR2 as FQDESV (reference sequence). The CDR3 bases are TGTGCCAGCAGCTCCCCGACAGTACCCTACGAGCAGTACTTC. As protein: CASSSPTVPYEQYF.

The CDR3 region is CASSSRAGVRNEQFF. The CDR3 DNA follows: TGTGCCAGCAGCTCAAGGGCGGGGGTTCGCAATGAGCAGTTCTTC. This chain connects TRBV6-5 to TRBJ2-1, with 7 bases matching TRBD2. V gave up 6 bases and J gave up 6 bases; unmatched junction bases: 11. CDR1 is MNHEY and CDR2 is SVGAGI in the germline V gene. The CDR3 runs to 15 residues.

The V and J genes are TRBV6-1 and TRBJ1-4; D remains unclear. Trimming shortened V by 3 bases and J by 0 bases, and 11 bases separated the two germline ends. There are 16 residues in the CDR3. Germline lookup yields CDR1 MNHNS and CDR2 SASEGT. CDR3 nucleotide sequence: TGTGCCAGCAGTGAGAGAACTCCGGCAACTAATGAAAAACTGTTTTTT. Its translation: CASSERTPATNEKLFF.

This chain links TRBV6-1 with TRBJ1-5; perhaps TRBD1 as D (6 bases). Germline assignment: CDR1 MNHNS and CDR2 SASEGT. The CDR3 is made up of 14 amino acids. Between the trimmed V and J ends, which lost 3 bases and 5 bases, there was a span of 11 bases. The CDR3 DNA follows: TGTGCCAGCAGTGAGGGGACAACCGATCAGCCCCAGCATTTT. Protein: CASSEGTTDQPQHF.

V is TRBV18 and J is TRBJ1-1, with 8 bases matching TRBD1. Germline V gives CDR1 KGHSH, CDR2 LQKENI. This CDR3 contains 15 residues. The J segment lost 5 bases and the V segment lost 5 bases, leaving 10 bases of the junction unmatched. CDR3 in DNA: TGTGCCAGCTCAGGAACAGGGGGAGAGATAACTGAAGCTTTCTTT. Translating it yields CASSGTGGEITEAFF.

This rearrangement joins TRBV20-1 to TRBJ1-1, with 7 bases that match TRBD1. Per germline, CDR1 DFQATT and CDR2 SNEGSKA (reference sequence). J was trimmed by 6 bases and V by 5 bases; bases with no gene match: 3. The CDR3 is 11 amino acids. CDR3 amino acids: CSALQGPEAFF. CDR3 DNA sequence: TGCAGTGCTTTACAGGGGCCTGAAGCTTTCTTT.